Listed below are T cell receptor beta chains from one sample, sequenced in a study of T cells in Graves' hyperthyroidism and ophthalmopathy. TCRdb recomputed calls from the multiplex PCR reads with MiXCR, one row per CDR3 protein. The sample includes around 350,000 distinct CDR3 sequences, 15% to 20% of them seen just once. The sequenced sample consisted of blood. The receptors here all came from a woman between 18 and 29 years old with Graves' hyperthyroidism. CDR3s include the opening cysteine and the closing phenylalanine or tryptophan.

V gene	J gene	CDR3 protein
TRBV6-1	TRBJ2-7	CASTLDGFSYEQYF
TRBV15	TRBJ2-5	CATSRVGLVAETQYF
TRBV12-3/TRBV12-4	TRBJ1-1	CASRRTQTEAFF
TRBV4-2	TRBJ2-5	CASSEVAGGTQYF
TRBV10-2	TRBJ1-1	CASSDGIVREKRAFF
TRBV27	TRBJ1-1	CASTSMGLMNTEAFF
TRBV29-1	TRBJ2-5	CSVETLAGGKEGQYF
TRBV6-1	TRBJ2-7	CASSDRDRAHEQYF
TRBV10-1	TRBJ2-5	CASILSQGALQETQYF
TRBV30	TRBJ2-5	CAWTFGHTQYF
TRBV6-2/TRBV6-3	TRBJ1-5	CASSYGDLYEHF
TRBV6-2/TRBV6-3	TRBJ2-2	CASSTQWGGRNTGELFF
TRBV28	TRBJ2-7	CASSPTPSIYEQYF
TRBV20-1	TRBJ2-5	CSARGTGEGETQYF
TRBV12-3/TRBV12-4	TRBJ1-3	CASSSRAAGGNTIYF
TRBV5-1	TRBJ1-2	CASSLTDSYGYTF
TRBV6-4	TRBJ1-6	CASSGGVGSPLHF
TRBV28	TRBJ2-7	CASSFASGRGSYEQYF
TRBV27	TRBJ2-6	CASSPISPSQGSGANVLTF
TRBV11-2	TRBJ2-5	CASSLDLRETQYF
TRBV6-1	TRBJ1-1	CASSEWWADGFF
TRBV6-5	TRBJ2-2	CASNYSWGQGTGELFF
TRBV19	TRBJ1-5	CASHSTGDYYVSNQPQHF
TRBV6-1	TRBJ2-7	CASSDDPPGNDEQYF
TRBV27	TRBJ2-2	CASSQSDRGVGELFF
TRBV10-3	TRBJ2-7	CAISAGFEQYF
TRBV24-1	TRBJ2-1	CATSDYRTEQFF
TRBV6-1	TRBJ2-7	CASSFGRNYEQYF
TRBV5-1	TRBJ1-5	CASSLQGLGQPQHF
TRBV7-2	TRBJ1-5	CASSYGTAYQPQHF
TRBV11-3	TRBJ2-2	CASSLGDSTGELFF
TRBV6-1	TRBJ2-5	CASSDGRYQETQYF
TRBV15	TRBJ1-1	CATSTGTPLTTEAFF
TRBV4-1	TRBJ1-1	CASSQNSRVRTEAFF
TRBV3-1	TRBJ1-2	CASSATQVRRHF
TRBV3-1	TRBJ2-7	CASSPYEQYF